The 27 T cell receptor beta chains presented below share a single source sample, sequenced in a study of shared clonotypes between healthy human individuals. Naive CD8 cells lacked CD45RO, underwent positive selection for CCR7 and left out terminally differentiated effector memory CD45RA+ cells. Generated by immunoSEQ multiplex PCR, the TCRdb table keeps only in-frame clones and is missing some. This sample has under 1 million clones, with approximately 97% found just once. Sequencing was done on a sample of naive CD8+ T cells sorted from blood. The source is a man aged 25-45 years in good health.

The chain joins TRBV25-1 to TRBJ2-3; the D is unclear. V was shortened by 6 bases and J by 0 bases, with 16 bases between the two germline ends. Germline CDR1 MGHDK, CDR2 SYGVNS. This CDR3 comprises 16 residues. CDR3 protein: CASRTHRPPSTDTQYF. The CDR3 DNA follows: TGTGCCAGCAGGACTCATCGCCCTCCTAGCACAGATACGCAGTATTTT.

The chain carries TRBV9 and TRBJ1-1; D is uncertain. CDR3 length: 14 amino acids. Looked up from germline, CDR1 is SGDLS and CDR2 is YYNGEE. V was clipped by 5 bases and J by 4 bases, with 15 bases between them. The CDR3 here is CASSATSLGTEAFF. CDR3 DNA: TGTGCCAGCAGTGCGACAAGCCTAGGCACTGAAGCTTTCTTT.

This chain connects TRBV11-2 to TRBJ2-7; 7 positions match TRBD1. The CDR3 has 16 amino acids. Germline CDR1 SGHAT, CDR2 FQNNGV. J gave up 3 bases and V 1 base, and 9 bases lay outside the gene matches. CDR3 in amino acids: CASSLAPGQTFYEQYF. In DNA form, the CDR3 reads TGTGCCAGCAGCTTAGCGCCGGGACAGACTTTCTACGAGCAGTACTTC.

This chain links TRBV5-4 with TRBJ2-7, with D perhaps matching TRBD2 (5 bases). Looked up from germline, CDR1 is SGHNT and CDR2 is YYREEE (reference sequence). Trimming stripped 10 bases from V and 2 bases from J, with 19 bases between. The length of the CDR3 is 14 residues. The CDR3: CAGGWDSGTYEQYF. The CDR3 DNA reads as TGTGCCGGAGGCTGGGATTCGGGCACCTACGAGCAGTACTTC.

V and J are TRBV12-5 and TRBJ1-1; D uncertain. The germline V and J ends were trimmed by 5 bases and 2 bases, with 12 bases remaining between them. Germline-derived CDR1 and CDR2 are LGHNT and FRNRAP. The CDR3 extends over 14 amino acids. CDR3 coding DNA: TGTGCTAGTGGTCCTGGCCCAGTCAACACTGAAGCTTTCTTT. This codes for CASGPGPVNTEAFF.

The chain carries TRBV4-1 and TRBJ1-1; D perhaps matches TRBD1 (6 bases). In germline, CDR1 is MGHRA, CDR2 YSYEKL. CDR3 size: 15 residues. Trimming removed 0 bases from V and 0 bases from J, with 8 bases in between. The CDR3, as DNA: TGCGCCAGCAGCCAAGAGGGGGGCCTGAACACTGAAGCTTTCTTT. It is translated as CASSQEGGLNTEAFF.

Points on this clone: At one end, the junction sequence differs from germline, possibly due to a read error. The chain combines TRBV7-7 with TRBJ2-2; D is perhaps TRBD1 or TRBD2 (5 bases each). Germline CDR1 SSHAT, CDR2 FNYEAQ (reference sequence). The CDR3 length is 15 residues. The CDR3 DNA reads TGTGCTAGCAGCCTGGGACCCAAGAACACCGGGGAGCTGTTTTTT. It specifies CASSLGPKNTGELFF.

About this clone: This specimen includes other DNA sequences encoding the same CDR3. CDR3: CASGRGYGYTF. The CDR3 coding sequence is TGTGCCAGCGGGAGGGGTTATGGCTACACCTTC. The chain is built from TRBV27 and TRBJ1-2, with D possibly TRBD1 on 5 matching bases. Trimming pared 8 bases from V and 5 bases from J, leaving 9 bases between. The length of the CDR3 is 11 residues. CDR1 and CDR2 (germline): MNHEY, SMNVEV (reference sequence).

The chain couples TRBV5-6 to TRBJ2-7; possible D gene TRBD2, 6 bases. The ends were cut back, 3 bases at V and 3 bases at J, with 13 bases in the middle. Germline V gene sequence: CDR1 SGHDT, CDR2 YYEEEE. The CDR3 is made up of 14 amino acids. Here the CDR3 reads CASSWGEANYEQYF. The CDR3 DNA sequence: TGTGCCAGCAGCTGGGGGGAAGCGAACTACGAGCAGTACTTC.

The rearrangement links TRBV11-2 to TRBJ2-2; 10 nucleotides match TRBD1. Germline V gene data show CDR1 as SGHAT and CDR2 as FQNNGV. The CDR3 has 19 amino acids. V lost 0 bases and J lost 1; bases outside the gene matches: 8. As DNA, the CDR3 is TGTGCCAGCAGCTTAGATGGGGCGACAGGGGGCAGGAACACCGGGGAGCTGTTTTTT. It yields the protein CASSLDGATGGRNTGELFF.

Here the CDR3 DNA reads TGTGCCAGCAGTTTAAGCGGGGTTTTGGGGAATGAGCAGTTCTTC. As protein: CASSLSGVLGNEQFF. The chain carries TRBV27 and TRBJ2-1; 7 bases align to TRBD2. V was clipped by 2 bases and J by 7 bases; unmatched bases: 8. The CDR3 sequence is 15 residues long. The germline V gene encodes CDR1 MNHEY and CDR2 SMNVEV (reference sequence).

V is TRBV5-6 and J is TRBJ2-7; no definite D call. Germline values: CDR1 SGHDT, CDR2 YYEEEE. V lost 4 bases to trimming and J lost 2 bases, with 10 bases between them. The CDR3 sequence is 13 residues long. DNA of the CDR3: TGTGCCAGCAGCCCCGGCGGCGCCTACGAGCAGTACTTC. Amino acids: CASSPGGAYEQYF.

The sample holds one count of this clone. The rearrangement links TRBV9 to TRBJ1-5; 9 bases are shared with TRBD1. This CDR3 region has 17 residues. The germline gives CDR1 SGDLS, CDR2 YYNGEE. V lost 3 bases, J lost 7 bases, and 14 bases stayed unmatched. The CDR3 DNA is TGTGCCAGCAGCGACTCACAGGGGGCGGATGTTGGACAGCCCCAGCATTTT. Its protein is CASSDSQGADVGQPQHF.

The chain employs TRBV5-4 and TRBJ1-1; D gene uncertain. Germline V CDR1 and CDR2: SGHNT, YYREEE (reference sequence). This CDR3 has 13 amino acids. V was clipped by 2 bases and J by 0 bases, with 5 bases between them. The CDR3 spells CASSFVVNTEAFF. DNA of the CDR3: TGTGCCAGCAGCTTCGTGGTGAACACTGAAGCTTTCTTT.

The V gene is TRBV19, the J gene TRBJ2-7, with 9 positions matching TRBD2. CDR3 length: 15 residues. Germline assignment: CDR1 LNHDA and CDR2 SQIVND (reference sequence). With 3 bases clipped from V and 6 bases from J, the junction kept 9 bases outside the gene matches. The CDR3 nucleotides are TGTGCCAGTAGTATGGACGCGGGAGGGCGCATCGAGCAGTACTTC. Translation gives CASSMDAGGRIEQYF.

The DNA for the CDR3 is TGCAGCGTTGAAGACGTCGGAGTGGAAGATACGCAGTATTTT. This codes for CSVEDVGVEDTQYF. V and J are TRBV29-1 and TRBJ2-3; D gene unclear. V lost 0 bases and J 5 bases, leaving 12 bases between the germline ends. Germline V lookup: CDR1 SQVTM, CDR2 ANQGSEA. The length of the CDR3 is 14 residues.

The rearrangement joins TRBV2 to TRBJ1-1; no reliable D call. CDR3 length equals 11 residues. Germline V CDR1 and CDR2: SNHLY, FYNNEI. Deletions cut 10 bases from V and 1 base from J, with 7 bases between. DNA of the CDR3: TGTGCCACGAGGAAGAACACTGAAGCTTTCTTT. As protein: CATRKNTEAFF.

The V gene is TRBV29-1, the J gene TRBJ2-3, with 7 nucleotides matching TRBD2. The CDR3 extends over 14 amino acids. J gave up 3 bases and V 3 bases, and 6 bases lay outside the gene matches. Germline assignment: CDR1 SQVTM and CDR2 ANQGSEA. DNA of the CDR3: TGCAGCGTTGACGCTCCGGGGGGTACAGATACGCAGTATTTT. It is translated as CSVDAPGGTDTQYF.

The chain carries TRBV27 and TRBJ2-5, with 7 bases matching TRBD2. The J segment lost 4 bases and the V segment lost 5 bases, leaving 7 bases of the junction unmatched. CDR3 length: 14 amino acids. Germline values: CDR1 MNHEY, CDR2 SMNVEV (reference sequence). In DNA form, the CDR3 reads TGTGCCAGCAGTCGTATAGCGGGTTTAGAGACCCAGTACTTC. Its protein product is CASSRIAGLETQYF.

This clone was seen only once. The chain employs TRBV9 and TRBJ1-2, with D maybe TRBD1 (6 bases). Looked up from germline, CDR1 is SGDLS and CDR2 is YYNGEE. Trimming shortened V by 3 bases and J by 5 bases, and 17 bases separated the two germline ends. CDR3 size: 15 residues. CDR3 DNA sequence: TGTGCCAGCAGCGACCACAGGGCAGGGAGGTATGGCTACACCTTC. Its translation is CASSDHRAGRYGYTF.

The chain carries TRBV27 and TRBJ2-7; no definite D call. CDR3 length: 15 residues. V shed 1 base and J shed 3 bases, with 13 bases lying between them. The germline V gene encodes CDR1 MNHEY and CDR2 SMNVEV (reference sequence). For the CDR3, the DNA is TGTGCCAGCAGTTTATTGGGCCCGCTTGGCTACGAGCAGTACTTC. It specifies CASSLLGPLGYEQYF.

Written as DNA, the CDR3 is TGCAGCGCCCGGGGAGAGACCCAGTACTTC. Its protein is CSARGETQYF. The rearrangement joins TRBV29-1 to TRBJ2-5; tentative D call: TRBD2 (5 bases). Germline V gives CDR1 SQVTM, CDR2 ANQGSEA. The CDR3 is made up of 10 amino acids. V lost 7 bases and J 4 bases, leaving 7 bases between the germline ends.

V is TRBV14 and J is TRBJ2-1; D possibly matches TRBD1 or TRBD2 (7 bases each). This CDR3 has 18 amino acids. The germline V and J ends were trimmed by 4 bases and 2 bases, with 21 bases remaining between them. Germline lookup yields CDR1 SGHDN and CDR2 FVKESK. The CDR3 sequence is CASSRTRGGQRAYNEQFF. In DNA form, the CDR3 reads TGTGCCAGCAGCCGAACCAGGGGGGGACAGCGTGCCTACAATGAGCAGTTCTTC.

The chain employs TRBV5-1 and TRBJ1-5; TRBD1 is a possible D gene (5 bases). CDR1 is SGHRS, CDR2 YFSETQ, per germline. V dropped 1 base and J dropped 5 bases, with 7 bases sitting between them. This CDR3 has 13 amino acids. The CDR3 bases are TGCGCCAGCAGCTTGTGGGGGGATCAGCCCCAGCATTTT. Its translation: CASSLWGDQPQHF.

Only one count was recorded for this clone. The rearrangement uses TRBV2 and TRBJ2-5; 9 nucleotides align to TRBD1. This CDR3 has 14 residues. CDR1 is SNHLY and CDR2 is FYNNEI in the germline V gene. The V segment lost 8 bases and the J segment 4 bases; nucleotides outside the gene matches: 8. The CDR3 coding sequence is TGTGCCAGCCATAGACAGGGGGGGGTAGAGACCCAGTACTTC. It is translated as CASHRQGGVETQYF.

The rearrangement uses TRBV14 and TRBJ2-1; D is perhaps TRBD2 (6 bases). This CDR3 is 13 amino acids long. Germline CDR1 reads SGHDN; CDR2 reads FVKESK. V was trimmed by 5 bases and J by 9 bases, leaving 14 bases between them. The CDR3 sequence is CASSLREFGEQFF. The CDR3 coding sequence is TGTGCCAGCAGCTTACGGGAGTTCGGTGAGCAGTTCTTC.

The chain combines TRBV29-1 with TRBJ2-7; 10 bases align to TRBD1. CDR1 SQVTM and CDR2 ANQGSEA come from the germline V gene. V trimming: 5 bases; J trimming: 7 bases; junction bases outside the gene matches: 11. The CDR3 sequence is 14 residues long. The CDR3 region is CSVFSGTGVGEQYF. The CDR3 DNA reads as TGCAGCGTTTTTTCCGGGACAGGGGTAGGAGAGCAGTACTTC.